The next 19 T cell receptor beta chains were all read from a single sample in a study of prognosis after radiotherapy for stage I lung cancer. Using two-round multiplex PCR, the authors amplified TCR beta CDR3 from genomic DNA. Amplification in first-round PCR relied on primers specific to each TRBV and TRBJ gene. TCRdb re-derived calls from the multiplex PCR reads in MiXCR, one entry per CDR3 protein. The table shows 25,000 to 35,000 distinct CDR3 sequences, with approximately 44% occurring only once. The sequenced sample was PBMCs, obtained before or after stereotactic body radiation therapy (not recorded which). All receptors derive from a donor aged 50 or older with non-small cell lung cancer.

The chain employs TRBV6-2 or TRBV6-3 and TRBJ2-1; TRBD2 aligns across 7 bases. The germline V gene has CDR1 MNHEY and CDR2 SVGEGT. The V gene end was trimmed by 10 bases and the J gene end by 4 bases; junction bases not matched to a gene: 13. CDR3 length: 15 amino acids. The chain's CDR3 is CAISFRAGAYNEQFF. CDR3 nucleotides: TGTGCCATTAGTTTCCGGGCGGGAGCGTACAATGAGCAGTTCTTC.

This clonotype was found many times. The V and J genes are TRBV28 and TRBJ2-3, with TRBD2 matching over 11 bases. Trimming cost V 4 bases and J 3 bases; bases outside gene matches: 6. The CDR3 runs 16 residues. Germline CDR1 reads MDHEN; CDR2 reads SYDVKM. For the CDR3, the DNA is TGTGCCAGCAGTTCGACTAGCGGGACTAGAACAGATACGCAGTATTTT. Translation: CASSSTSGTRTDTQYF.

By share of the sample, this clonotype is medium-sized. This chain links TRBV24-1 with TRBJ2-2; 7 bases agree with TRBD1. The CDR3 covers 13 residues. The germline V gene has CDR1 KGHDR and CDR2 SFDVKD. The J segment lost 6 bases and the V segment lost 10 bases, leaving 7 bases of the junction unmatched. The CDR3 DNA reads as TGTGCCACGAAAACAGGGGCAGCCGGGGAGCTGTTTTTT. It is translated as CATKTGAAGELFF.

This clonotype was picked up many times. V usage is TRBV12-3 or TRBV12-4 and J usage is TRBJ2-1; D gene ambiguous. The CDR3 loop spans 15 amino acids. Between the trimmed V and J ends, which lost 5 bases and 0 bases, there was a span of 11 bases. CDR3 region: CASSKEFRSYNEQFF. Here the CDR3 DNA reads TGTGCCAGCAGTAAGGAGTTCCGCTCCTACAATGAGCAGTTCTTC.

Turning to this clonotype: A far larger clone is only one base removed, so a read error is likely. V usage is TRBV6-4 and J usage is TRBJ2-7, with 8 bases aligning to TRBD2. The CDR3 contains 15 residues. Germline loops: CDR1 MRHNA, CDR2 SNTAGT. The CDR3 is CDSSYQRESSYEQYF. The DNA of the CDR3 is TGTGACAGCAGTTACCAGCGGGAGAGCTCCTACGAGCAGTACTTC.

In its sample, this clonotype was seen many times. J is TRBJ1-1 and V is TRBV9; D is unclear. Per germline, CDR1 SGDLS and CDR2 YYNGEE. Deletions cut 2 bases from V and 6 bases from J, with 11 bases between. This CDR3 region has 13 residues. The CDR3 bases are TGTGCCAGCAGCGTGAACTACGTCGCTGAAGCTTTCTTT. It specifies CASSVNYVAEAFF.

A remark on this clonotype: A much larger clonotype is one base distant, so this may be a read error. CDR3 bases: TGTGCCAGCATCCGGACAGGGGGCTCCTACAATGAGCAGTTCTTC. It specifies CASIRTGGSYNEQFF. The chain couples TRBV3-1 to TRBJ2-1; 10 bases are a match to TRBD1. The germline V gene has CDR1 LGHDT and CDR2 YNNKEL (reference sequence). The CDR3 spans 15 residues. V lost 7 bases, J lost 0 bases, and 3 bases stayed unmatched.

This clonotype appeared many times. This chain connects TRBV9 to TRBJ2-7; D is uncertain. This CDR3 region has 15 residues. V gave up 0 bases and J gave up 0 bases, with 10 bases separating them. CDR1 and CDR2 from the germline V gene are SGDLS and YYNGEE. This CDR3 is CASSVAQASSYEQYF. The CDR3 nucleotides read TGTGCCAGCAGCGTAGCCCAAGCTAGCTCCTACGAGCAGTACTTC.

This clonotype was counted a few times. J is TRBJ2-7 and V is TRBV28; TRBD1 matches at 9 bases. The CDR3 contains 14 residues. V gave up 6 bases and J gave up 5 bases; unmatched junction bases: 8. Per germline, CDR1 MDHEN and CDR2 SYDVKM. CDR3 nucleotides: TGTGCCAGCAGCAGTCGGACAGGGGACCACGAGCAGTACTTC. Its protein product is CASSSRTGDHEQYF.

With respect to this clonotype: This clone may be a read error of a much larger clone one base away. The V and J genes are TRBV5-4 and TRBJ2-3, with 7 bases that match TRBD2. CDR1 is SGHNT and CDR2 is YYREEE in the germline V gene (reference sequence). This CDR3 is 16 amino acids long. The CDR3: CASSLLRGGSTDTRYF. The CDR3 bases are TGTGCCAGCAGCTTATTACGCGGGGGTAGCACAGATACGCGGTATTTT.

Of note for this clonotype: The likely explanation is a read error, given a far larger clone one base away. The V call is TRBV6-6, the J call TRBJ2-3, with unresolved D. This CDR3 contains 15 residues. V dropped 0 bases and J dropped 5 bases, with 12 bases sitting between them. Germline V CDR1 and CDR2: MNHNY, SVGAGI (reference sequence). The CDR3 sequence: CASSYSAIGGDTQYF. The CDR3, as DNA: TGTGCCAGCAGTTACTCTGCCATCGGTGGAGATACGCAGTATTTT.

This clonotype has at least ten counts. The chain recombines TRBV7-2 with TRBJ2-5, with D possibly being TRBD1 (5 bases). Between the trimmed V and J ends, which lost 3 bases and 4 bases, there was a span of 15 bases. This CDR3 comprises 15 residues. In germline, CDR1 is SGHTA, CDR2 FQGNSA. CDR3 region: CASSLQGYGRETQYF. CDR3 in DNA: TGTGCCAGCAGCTTGCAGGGTTACGGGCGAGAGACCCAGTACTTC.

This clonotype showed up just a few times. The chain employs TRBV3-1 and TRBJ1-2; no definite D call. The CDR3 is made up of 13 amino acids. Trimming cost V 4 bases and J 1 base, with 7 bases left between them. The germline gives CDR1 LGHDT, CDR2 YNNKEL (reference sequence). CDR3 loop: CASSLADNYGYTF. For the CDR3, the DNA is TGTGCCAGCAGCCTCGCGGATAACTATGGCTACACCTTC.

DNA for the CDR3: TGTGCCAGAGACAGAAGCCAGAGAAAGTCCGATGGGGGAAAACTGTTTTTT. This codes for CARDRSQRKSDGGKLFF. V and J are TRBV12-3 or TRBV12-4 and TRBJ1-4; D possibly corresponds to TRBD1 (5 bases). Trimming shortened V by 9 bases and J by 10 bases, and 30 bases separated the two germline ends. The CDR3 runs 17 residues.

The sample holds many counts of this clonotype. The gene calls are TRBV7-8 and TRBJ1-5; the D is unclear. CDR1 and CDR2 from the germline V gene are SGHVS and FQNEAQ. This CDR3 contains 14 residues. Trimming took 1 base from V and 4 from J, leaving 8 bases between them. The DNA of the CDR3 is TGTGCCAGCAGCTTAGGAGACGGAAATCAGCCCCAGCATTTT. Translating it yields CASSLGDGNQPQHF.

This clonotype is labeled as medium-sized. This chain uses TRBV19 with TRBJ2-2, with 10 bases that match TRBD1. Germline V gives CDR1 LNHDA, CDR2 SQIVND (reference sequence). V shed 7 bases and J 6 bases; nucleotides not matched to a gene: 5. The CDR3 has 14 residues. The DNA for the CDR3 is TGTGCCAGTACACTGACAGGGGGCTCCGGGGAGCTGTTTTTT. This gives the protein CASTLTGGSGELFF. The full variable domain, rest sourced from reference TRBV19 and TRBJ2-2, is DGGITQSPKYLFRKEGQNVTLSCEQNLNHDAMYWYRQDPGQGLRLIYYSQIVNDFQKGDIAEGYSVSREKKESFPLTVTSAQKNPTAFYLCASTLTGGSGELFFGEGSRLTVL.

The rearrangement links TRBV29-1 to TRBJ2-3; D perhaps matches TRBD2 (6 bases). The CDR3 covers 14 residues. Per germline, CDR1 SQVTM and CDR2 ANQGSEA. The germline V and J ends were trimmed by 2 bases and 2 bases, with 11 bases remaining between them. CDR3 in amino acids: CSVESGCATDTQYF. The CDR3 coding sequence is TGCAGCGTTGAAAGCGGGTGCGCCACAGATACGCAGTATTTT.

J is TRBJ2-5 and V is TRBV15; D is unresolved. The CDR3 totals 14 residues. Germline loops: CDR1 LNHNV, CDR2 YYDKDF (reference sequence). With 0 bases removed from V and 11 bases from J, the gap between germline ends came to 16 bases. DNA for the CDR3: TGTGCCACCAGCAGAGAGATAACTCAAGATACTCAGTACTTC. It codes for CATSREITQDTQYF.

The table lists this clonotype with a count of one. The rearrangement uses TRBV5-8 and TRBJ2-2; D is possibly TRBD2 (5 bases). The CDR3 totals 15 residues. The ends were cut back, 4 bases at V and 6 bases at J, with 16 bases in the middle. Germline CDR1 is SGHTS and CDR2 is YDEGEE. The CDR3 DNA reads TGTGCCAGCAGCCCATGTGGAGGTCTCGCCGGGGAGCTGTTTTTT. It specifies CASSPCGGLAGELFF.